Below are 23 T cell receptor beta chains sequenced from a single sample in a study of T cell repertoires in cytomegalovirus infection. TCRdb analysed the reads with MiXCR anew, one entry per CDR3 protein. The sample lists about 130,000 distinct CDR3 sequences, roughly 9% occurring once. Material for sequencing was PBMCs. The receptor source for this set is a human donor in good health (CMV status not recorded). Some clones in this sample may be carry-over from other donors' samples.

At least ten counts were recorded for this clonotype. This chain joins TRBV5-4 and TRBJ2-1; the match to TRBD1 covers 11 bases. In germline, CDR1 is SGHNT, CDR2 YYREEE (reference sequence). J was trimmed by 8 bases and V by 3 bases; bases with no gene match: 7. The CDR3 sequence is 15 residues long. This CDR3 reads CASSYGQGARDEQFF. CDR3 sequence (DNA): TGTGCCAGCAGCTACGGACAGGGGGCGCGCGATGAGCAGTTCTTC.

Many counts were recorded for this clonotype. This chain links TRBV4-1 with TRBJ1-1; possibly TRBD1 for D (6 bases). The V end was cut by 1 base, the J end by 1 base, with 19 bases between. The CDR3 spans 18 residues. Germline V lookup: CDR1 MGHRA, CDR2 YSYEKL. The CDR3 DNA is TGCGCCAGCAGCCAAGCGGAGGCCGGTACAGGGCGGAACACTGAAGCTTTCTTT. Residues: CASSQAEAGTGRNTEAFF.

Regarding this clonotype: One end of the junction does not line up with germline, which may come from a read error. V gene TRBV2 combines with J gene TRBJ2-7; D call uncertain. The CDR3 spans 12 residues. Germline CDR1 and CDR2: SNHLY and FYNNEI. Here the CDR3 DNA reads TGTGCCAGCAGTGACAGCTCTTACGAGCAGTGCTTC. Translating it yields CASSDSSYEQCF.

This clonotype was detected many times. V usage is TRBV7-2 and J usage is TRBJ2-2, with 7 positions matching TRBD2. CDR1 is SGHTA and CDR2 is FQGNSA in the germline V gene. The junction had 9 bases not matched to a gene; V was cut back by 1 base and J by 1 base. This CDR3 comprises 18 residues. CDR3 bases: TGTGCCAGCAGCTTAGTAGGCCACGGGGGGAGGAACACCGGGGAGCTGTTTTTT. Protein sequence: CASSLVGHGGRNTGELFF. The full variable domain, its missing parts supplied by reference TRBV7-2 and TRBJ2-2, is GAGVSQSPSNKVTEKGKDVELRCDPISGHTALYWYRQSLGQGLEFLIYFQGNSAPDKSGLPSDRFSAERTGGSVSTLTIQRTQQEDSAVYLCASSLVGHGGRNTGELFFGEGSRLTVL.

This clonotype appeared many times. V usage is TRBV14 and J usage is TRBJ2-7, with D hard to call. The CDR3 totals 15 residues. The germline V gene encodes CDR1 SGHDN and CDR2 FVKESK. Trimming stripped 2 bases from V and 5 bases from J, with 16 bases between. CDR3 residues: CASSQFPPESDEQYF. CDR3 nucleotides: TGTGCCAGCAGCCAATTTCCCCCTGAGTCGGACGAGCAGTACTTC. The full variable domain, its missing parts supplied by reference TRBV14 and TRBJ2-7, is EAGVTQFPSHSVIEKGQTVTLRCDPISGHDNLYWYRRVMGKEIKFLLHFVKESKQDESGMPNNRFLAERTGGTYSTLKVQPAELEDSGVYFCASSQFPPESDEQYFGPGTRLTVT.

This clonotype was observed a few times. The J gene is TRBJ2-1, the V gene TRBV4-1; TRBD2 agrees at 9 bases. This CDR3 has 18 residues. Germline loops: CDR1 MGHRA, CDR2 YSYEKL. V lost 1 base to trimming and J lost 9 bases; unmatched junction nucleotides: 16. CDR3 sequence: CASSQGPGRRGGLVEQFF. The CDR3 nucleotides are TGCGCCAGCAGCCAAGGTCCTGGACGGCGGGGGGGCCTTGTTGAGCAGTTCTTC.

This clonotype came up many times. This chain joins TRBV7-9 and TRBJ1-5, with D possibly TRBD1 on 6 matching bases. The CDR3 covers 14 residues. Germline CDR1 reads SEHNR; CDR2 reads FQNEAQ (reference sequence). V shed 5 bases and J shed 6 bases, with 14 bases lying between them. The CDR3 coding sequence is TGTGCCAGCAGCGTACAGGGATTGGGTCAGCCCCAGCATTTT. As protein: CASSVQGLGQPQHF.

The rearrangement joins TRBV2 to TRBJ1-1; D not certain. V was pared by 2 bases and J by 1 base, with 8 bases between. CDR1 and CDR2 from the germline V gene are SNHLY and FYNNEI. This CDR3 contains 14 residues. This chain's CDR3 is CASSEPLGNTEAFF. In nucleotides, the CDR3 is TGTGCCAGCAGTGAACCTTTGGGGAACACTGAAGCTTTCTTT.

The sample holds many counts of this clonotype. The chain carries TRBV15 and TRBJ1-1; D is perhaps TRBD1 (5 bases). The CDR3 is 13 amino acids. The V end was cut by 5 bases, the J end by 6 bases, with 13 bases between. Germline V gene sequence: CDR1 LNHNV, CDR2 YYDKDF (reference sequence). CDR3 sequence (DNA): TGTGCCACCAGCGGATACAGGACCGCTGAAGCTTTCTTT. This encodes CATSGYRTAEAFF.

There are many counts of this clonotype. The chain uses TRBV7-2 and TRBJ2-7, with D maybe TRBD2 (6 bases). This CDR3 has 14 amino acids. Germline CDR1 reads SGHTA; CDR2 reads FQGNSA. V lost 1 base to trimming and J lost 7 bases, with 14 bases between them. DNA for the CDR3: TGTGCCAGCAGCTTAGGGCGGGGTCCGCGGGAGCAGTACTTC. Protein product: CASSLGRGPREQYF.

Regarding this clonotype: One base away lies a much larger clone, so this may be a sequencing read error. Here the CDR3 reads CASSSYTEAFF. The CDR3 region has the DNA TGTGCCAGCAGTTCCTACACTGAAGCTTTCTTT. The J gene is TRBJ1-1, the V gene TRBV28; D is unclear. The V end was cut by 4 bases, the J end by 3 bases, with 3 bases between. The CDR3 has 11 residues. Germline-derived CDR1 and CDR2 are MDHEN and SYDVKM.

The J gene is TRBJ2-1, the V gene TRBV5-1; D gene ambiguous. CDR3 length: 12 amino acids. CDR1 SGHRS and CDR2 YFSETQ come from the germline V gene. Deletions cut 5 bases from V and 6 bases from J, with 9 bases between. CDR3 sequence reads: CASRQNLNEQFF. CDR3 nucleotides: TGCGCCAGCAGACAGAATCTCAATGAGCAGTTCTTC.

In its sample, this clonotype was seen many times. V is TRBV7-2 and J is TRBJ1-1; the D gene is possibly TRBD1 (5 bases). The CDR3 length is 13 residues. Germline V CDR1 and CDR2: SGHTA, FQGNSA. V was cut by 0 bases and J by 5 bases, with 7 bases left in between. DNA for the CDR3: TGTGCCAGCAGCTTAGCACAGGTTACTGAAGCTTTCTTT. Amino acids: CASSLAQVTEAFF.

At least ten counts were recorded for this clonotype. V and J are TRBV28 and TRBJ1-5, with unresolved D. CDR3 length: 16 residues. Germline V gene data show CDR1 as MDHEN and CDR2 as SYDVKM. Trimming pared 6 bases from V and 0 bases from J, leaving 15 bases between. The CDR3 DNA follows: TGTGCCAGCAGGCCCCCGGTGGGTCCTAGCAATCAGCCCCAGCATTTT. Amino acid sequence: CASRPPVGPSNQPQHF.

In this sample, this clonotype turned up a few times. The chain recombines TRBV5-1 with TRBJ2-1; D assignment may be TRBD1 or TRBD2 (5 bases each). Trimming pared 1 base from V and 5 bases from J, leaving 10 bases between. The CDR3 runs to 14 residues. Germline assignment: CDR1 SGHRS and CDR2 YFSETQ. The CDR3 bases are TGCGCCAGCAGCTTGCGAGGGACCCACAATGAGCAGTTCTTC. Protein: CASSLRGTHNEQFF.

In its sample, this clonotype was seen a few times. The DNA of the CDR3 is TGTGCCAGCAGCGTAGAGCTCGGGGAGCTGTTTTTT. Translation gives CASSVELGELFF. This sequence joins TRBV9 and TRBJ2-2; no clear D gene. The CDR3 spans 12 residues. V was shortened by 0 bases and J by 7 bases, with 4 bases between the two germline ends. The V gene's germline CDR1 is SGDLS and CDR2 YYNGEE.

The sample holds many counts of this clonotype. J is TRBJ1-2 and V is TRBV20-1; D is undetermined. The CDR3 loop spans 12 amino acids. Per the germline V gene, CDR1 is DFQATT and CDR2 is SNEGSKA (reference sequence). Trimming took 7 bases from V and 5 from J, leaving 14 bases between them. CDR3 sequence: CSEGPRDYGYTF. The CDR3, as DNA: TGCAGTGAAGGACCGAGAGATTATGGCTACACCTTC.

There are many counts of this clonotype. This chain joins TRBV5-1 and TRBJ1-5, with TRBD1 matching 9 bases. In germline, CDR1 is SGHRS, CDR2 YFSETQ. The CDR3 has 15 residues. Losses at the gene ends were 4 bases for V and 3 bases for J; bases not matched to a gene: 5. The CDR3 spells CASSAGQGINQPQHF. CDR3 sequence (DNA): TGCGCCAGCAGCGCGGGACAGGGAATCAATCAGCCCCAGCATTTT.

This clonotype has a count of ten or more. The V gene is TRBV7-9, the J gene TRBJ2-7; D is possibly TRBD2 (5 bases). Germline CDR1 reads SEHNR; CDR2 reads FQNEAQ (reference sequence). CDR3 size: 14 residues. V lost 5 bases and J 3 bases, leaving 14 bases between the germline ends. CDR3 sequence (DNA): TGTGCCAGCAGCGCGCCGGGGAAGTACTACGAGCAGTACTTC. Translated: CASSAPGKYYEQYF.

This clonotype was counted at least ten times. The chain has TRBV20-1 and TRBJ2-5; 10 bases map to TRBD2. The CDR3 covers 15 residues. Germline loops: CDR1 DFQATT, CDR2 SNEGSKA (reference sequence). V dropped 3 bases and J dropped 2; count of bases not matched to a gene: 6. The CDR3 nucleotides read TGCAGTGCTAGCCCAGCGGGGGGGCGACAAGAGACCCAGTACTTC. Translation gives CSASPAGGRQETQYF.

This clonotype was seen repeatedly, ten times or more. This chain uses TRBV12-3 or TRBV12-4 with TRBJ1-5; the D gene is possibly TRBD1 (5 bases). CDR3 length equals 14 residues. The V and J ends lost 3 bases and 5 bases respectively, with 11 bases between them. The CDR3 region is CASSFPGPDQPQHF. The CDR3 DNA reads as TGTGCCAGCAGTTTTCCGGGACCCGATCAGCCCCAGCATTTT.

The V and J genes are TRBV2 and TRBJ2-1, with 11 positions matching TRBD2. CDR1 SNHLY and CDR2 FYNNEI come from the germline V gene. CDR3 length: 17 amino acids. J gave up 9 bases and V 0 bases, and 10 bases lay outside the gene matches. The CDR3 DNA is TGTGCCAGCAGTGAAGCCCAACTAGCGGGGGCCCCGAGTGAGCAGTTCTTC. Amino acid sequence: CASSEAQLAGAPSEQFF.

This clonotype appeared a few times. The chain joins TRBV20-1 to TRBJ2-3, with 9 bases fitting TRBD2. The V and J ends lost 6 bases and 1 base, in that order; junction bases with no gene match: 14. The length of the CDR3 is 17 residues. CDR1 and CDR2 (germline): DFQATT, SNEGSKA (reference sequence). This chain's CDR3 is CSAEGVGASGGTDTQYF. CDR3 DNA sequence: TGCAGTGCGGAAGGGGTTGGTGCTAGCGGGGGCACAGATACGCAGTATTTT.